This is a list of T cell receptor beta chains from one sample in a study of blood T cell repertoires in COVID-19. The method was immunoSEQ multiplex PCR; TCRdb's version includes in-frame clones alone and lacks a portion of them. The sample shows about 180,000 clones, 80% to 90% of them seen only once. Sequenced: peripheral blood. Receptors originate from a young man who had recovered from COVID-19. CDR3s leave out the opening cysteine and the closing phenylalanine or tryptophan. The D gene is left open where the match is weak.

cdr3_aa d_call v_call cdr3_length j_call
ASSLQGYSYNEQF TRBD1 TRBV19 13 TRBJ2-1
ASSQERGWDAYEQY - TRBV4-1 14 TRBJ2-7
ASSSIAGVSYNEQF TRBD2 TRBV7-6 14 TRBJ2-1
AWSMVRVNTEAF - TRBV30 12 TRBJ1-1
ASTVVDSPKEQF - TRBV2 12 TRBJ2-1
ASADWKQETQY - TRBV19 11 TRBJ2-5
ASSGQLNQPQH - TRBV6-5 11 TRBJ1-5
ASSQTGNDGYT TRBD1 TRBV4-3 11 TRBJ1-2
ASAGLAGGWGNEQF TRBD2 TRBV6-6 14 TRBJ2-1
ASSSEVGEQF - TRBV12-3/TRBV12-4 10 TRBJ2-1
ASTKGQSTDTQY - TRBV6-5 12 TRBJ2-3
ASSRDREAF - TRBV7-6 9 TRBJ1-1
ASSLGPQGGGTEAF - TRBV5-5 14 TRBJ1-1
ASSAGQGKNEQF TRBD1 TRBV18 12 TRBJ2-1
AWSSGFYQPQH - TRBV30 11 TRBJ1-5
AACSGNQYNEQF TRBD2 TRBV6-5 12 TRBJ2-1
ASSLAPSDTQY - TRBV12-3/TRBV12-4 11 TRBJ2-3
ASSFSGGEQY TRBD2 TRBV28 10 TRBJ2-7
ASSPYPRELYNEQF - TRBV9 14 TRBJ2-1
ASRTSGNADTQY TRBD2 TRBV5-1 12 TRBJ2-3
ASSQKTLAGMTDTQY TRBD2 TRBV5-4 15 TRBJ2-3
ASSHPDFAVGELF - TRBV7-2 13 TRBJ2-2
ASSYSSSGRIHEQY TRBD2 TRBV6-2/TRBV6-3 14 TRBJ2-7
SARTDNEQF - TRBV20-1 9 TRBJ2-1
ASRRGTQETQY - TRBV6-5 11 TRBJ2-5
ASRAGTSGRTKQF TRBD2 TRBV6-5 13 TRBJ2-1
ASSPWTRVEAF - TRBV4-1 11 TRBJ1-1
ASRGGRTEAF - TRBV4-3 10 TRBJ1-1